Here is one T cell receptor (beta chain) with its context. CDR3 length: 13 amino acids. Germline CDR1 is SGHVS and CDR2 is FNYEAQ. The V gene end was trimmed by 4 bases and the J gene end by 3 bases; junction bases not matched to a gene: 3. This specimen comes from a study of cytomegalovirus exposure and HLA in healthy donors. The study ran its PCR with 60 Vbeta and 13 Jbeta primers. Data came from immunoSEQ multiplex PCR; TCRdb stores just in-frame clones and leaves some out. This table has about 150,000 clones, approximately 80% appearing once. Sequenced material: PBMCs. The chain combines TRBV7-6 with TRBJ2-7; 7 bases match TRBD1. This clonotype originated in a man between 25 and 39 years old in good health and CMV-seropositive. CDR3 sequence (DNA): TGTGCCAGCAGCTCGGGGACAGTCTACGAGCAGTACTTC. It yields the protein CASSSGTVYEQYF.